The present T cell receptor beta chain was sequenced within a study of T cell repertoires in cytomegalovirus infection. For the study at large: Public TCR beta signatures marked donors with CMV infection and the matching HLA.

The V gene lost 4 bases and the J gene lost 5 bases, with 12 bases spanning the gap. The CDR3 is 12 amino acids. Germline CDR1 DFQATT, CDR2 SNEGSKA (reference sequence). Regarding the study as a whole: Pooled public TCR beta family frequency picked out CMV carriers with the relevant HLA. Ex vivo, HLA-C-restricted CMV-specific TCR beta clonotypes prevailed over the rest of the response.

TCRdb used MiXCR to reprocess the reads, holding one entry per CDR3 protein. Of some 400,000 distinct CDR3 sequences in the sample, about a sixth are singletons; the top ten hold around 8.6%. Comments on this clonotype: Its antigen remains unknown.

This chain links TRBV20-1 with TRBJ2-7; D is unclear. The material sequenced was PBMCs. This receptor was obtained from a human donor in good health (CMV status not recorded). Some clones in this sample may be carry-over from other donors' samples. CDR3 sequence (DNA): TGCAGTGCTATCTCCCTTGACAACGAGCAGTACTTC. Protein product: CSAISLDNEQYF.